These 25 T cell receptor beta chains came from one sample sequenced in a study of CD8 T cells in Susac syndrome. Random hexamers primed reverse transcription of about 0.45 to 1 ug RNA. TCRdb independently ran MiXCR on the immunoSEQ multiplex PCR reads; one entry per CDR3 protein. The table includes 95,000 to 150,000 distinct CDR3 sequences, around 94% detected once. Sequenced material: CD8+ T cells from PBMCs. The receptors derive from a human donor with Susac syndrome.

In this sample, this clonotype turned up once. This rearrangement joins TRBV2 to TRBJ2-5; D is uncertain. This CDR3 comprises 12 residues. Germline loops: CDR1 SNHLY, CDR2 FYNNEI. Trimming shortened V by 10 bases and J by 1 base, and 10 bases separated the two germline ends. CDR3 in amino acids: CAMGYFQETQYF. CDR3 DNA: TGTGCCATGGGCTACTTCCAAGAGACCCAGTACTTC.

This clonotype has just a few counts. The chain carries TRBV7-9 and TRBJ1-5; D unresolved. The CDR3 is 13 residues long. Trimming removed 3 bases at V and 7 bases at J, with 10 bases between. CDR1 is SEHNR and CDR2 is FQNEAQ in the germline V gene (reference sequence). CDR3 in DNA: TGTGCCAGCAGCTTGGGTTTAGGGCAGCCCCAGCATTTT. Translating gives CASSLGLGQPQHF. The full variable domain, completed using reference TRBV7-9 and TRBJ1-5, is DTGVSQNPRHKITKRGQNVTFRCDPISEHNRLYWYRQTLGQGPEFLTYFQNEAQLEKSRLLSDRFSAERPKGSFSTLEIQRTEQGDSAMYLCASSLGLGQPQHFGDGTRLSIL.

The chain couples TRBV4-1 to TRBJ1-4; the D is unclear. Looked up from germline, CDR1 is MGHRA and CDR2 is YSYEKL. Trimming removed 2 bases from V and 4 bases from J, with 11 bases in between. The CDR3 totals 15 residues. The CDR3 DNA reads TGCGCCAGCAGCCAACTAGGATATGGTAATGAAAAACTGTTTTTT. This translates into CASSQLGYGNEKLFF.

The rearrangement uses TRBV7-9 and TRBJ1-4; D is ambiguous. Germline V gives CDR1 SEHNR, CDR2 FQNEAQ (reference sequence). This CDR3 is built from 15 residues. V was trimmed by 1 base and J by 1 base, leaving 7 bases between them. The DNA of the CDR3 is TGTGCCAGCAGCTTAGTGGTGGGAACTAATGAAAAACTGTTTTTT. The encoded protein is CASSLVVGTNEKLFF. The full variable domain, completed using reference TRBV7-9 and TRBJ1-4, is DTGVSQNPRHKITKRGQNVTFRCDPISEHNRLYWYRQTLGQGPEFLTYFQNEAQLEKSRLLSDRFSAERPKGSFSTLEIQRTEQGDSAMYLCASSLVVGTNEKLFFGSGTQLSVL.

The gene calls are TRBV2 and TRBJ2-7; 7 nucleotides match TRBD1. Trimming removed 1 base from V and 0 bases from J; junction bases left unmatched: 3. Germline CDR1 is SNHLY and CDR2 is FYNNEI. The CDR3 spans 15 residues. Written as DNA, the CDR3 is TGTGCCAGCAGTGAAGAGACAGGGAGCTCCTACGAGCAGTACTTC. Protein product: CASSEETGSSYEQYF.

The genes are TRBV30 and TRBJ2-1, with TRBD1 as a possible D gene (6 bases). V gave up 0 bases and J gave up 6 bases, with 12 bases separating them. The V gene's germline CDR1 is GTSNPN and CDR2 SVGIG (reference sequence). This CDR3 is built from 14 residues. DNA for the CDR3: TGTGCCTGGAGTGTCGGCAGGGGAGTCAATGAGCAGTTCTTC. Residues: CAWSVGRGVNEQFF. Full variable domain (remainder filled in from reference TRBV30 and TRBJ2-1): SQTIHQWPATLVQPVGSPLSLECTVEGTSNPNLYWYRQAAGRGLQLLFYSVGIGQISSEVPQNLSASRPQDRQFILSSKKLLLSDSGFYLCAWSVGRGVNEQFFGPGTRLTVL.

CDR3 DNA: TGCAGTGCTATCGGGACCGACCGTTACGAGCAGTACTTC. Protein product: CSAIGTDRYEQYF. V is TRBV20-1 and J is TRBJ2-7; the D gene could be TRBD1 or TRBD2 (5 bases each). The CDR3 runs to 13 residues. Germline V gene sequence: CDR1 DFQATT, CDR2 SNEGSKA (reference sequence). The germline V and J ends were trimmed by 4 bases and 4 bases, with 14 bases remaining between them.

This chain joins TRBV20-1 and TRBJ2-7; TRBD2 aligns across 12 bases. The CDR3 runs to 16 residues. V gave up 4 bases and J gave up 3 bases; unmatched junction bases: 10. In germline, CDR1 is DFQATT, CDR2 SNEGSKA (reference sequence). CDR3 sequence reads: CSAILAGGPLHYEQYF. The DNA of the CDR3 is TGCAGTGCTATACTAGCGGGAGGCCCCCTCCACTACGAGCAGTACTTC.

This clonotype appeared a single time. The V call is TRBV9, the J call TRBJ1-1, with 8 bases matching TRBD1. From germline, CDR1 is SGDLS and CDR2 YYNGEE. CDR3 length equals 15 residues. V shed 0 bases and J 1 base; nucleotides not matched to a gene: 2. Written as DNA, the CDR3 is TGTGCCAGCAGCGTAGGTGGGACAGGGAACACTGAAGCTTTCTTT. It translates to CASSVGGTGNTEAFF.

The chain is built from TRBV6-1 and TRBJ2-3, with D possibly TRBD2 on 7 matching bases. The CDR3 runs 14 residues. V was clipped by 6 bases and J by 4 bases, with 14 bases between them. Germline values: CDR1 MNHNS, CDR2 SASEGT. The CDR3 sequence is CASREGGGADTQYF. The CDR3 nucleotides read TGTGCCAGCAGGGAGGGAGGGGGAGCAGATACGCAGTATTTT.

The chain couples TRBV25-1 to TRBJ2-5; TRBD1 matches at 10 bases. Germline V gene data show CDR1 as MGHDK and CDR2 as SYGVNS. Trimming took 4 bases from V and 4 from J; bases not matched to a gene: 6. This CDR3 has 15 amino acids. CDR3 in amino acids: CASSADRGQIETQYF. In DNA form, the CDR3 reads TGTGCCAGCAGTGCTGACAGGGGGCAAATAGAGACCCAGTACTTC.

Only one count was recorded for this clonotype. This CDR3 reads CASVMAETQYF. DNA for the CDR3: TGTGCCAGCGTTATGGCAGAGACCCAGTACTTC. The chain joins TRBV6-1 to TRBJ2-5; no clear D gene. Germline V gene sequence: CDR1 MNHNS, CDR2 SASEGT. V lost 8 bases to trimming and J lost 4 bases, with 8 bases between them. This CDR3 contains 11 residues.

This rearrangement joins TRBV3-1 to TRBJ1-5; 7 bases match TRBD1. Germline-derived CDR1 and CDR2 are LGHDT and YNNKEL (reference sequence). The CDR3 runs to 17 residues. After removal of 0 bases from V and 4 bases from J, the junction contained 9 bases not matched to a gene. In DNA, the CDR3 is TGTGCCAGCAGCCAAGAGGGAGGGGGCCTCAGTAATCAGCCCCAGCATTTT. It encodes CASSQEGGGLSNQPQHF.

The chain joins TRBV7-6 to TRBJ2-1, with D perhaps matching TRBD1 (6 bases). The germline CDR1 and CDR2 sequences are SGHVS and FNYEAQ. Trimming left V 1 base short and J 0 bases short, with 19 bases between. The CDR3 covers 19 residues. CDR3 DNA sequence: TGTGCCAGCAGCTTAGAGCAGGGGAGTAGCCGGGGCTCCTACAATGAGCAGTTCTTC. Protein product: CASSLEQGSSRGSYNEQFF.

CDR3 in DNA: TGTGCCAGCAGTTTTGGTGAGGCGACCAAAAACATTCAGTACTTC. It codes for CASSFGEATKNIQYF. The chain is built from TRBV27 and TRBJ2-4; D uncertain. The CDR3 has 15 amino acids. Germline CDR1 is MNHEY and CDR2 is SMNVEV (reference sequence). V shed 3 bases and J shed 2 bases, with 11 bases lying between them.

This chain connects TRBV6-2 or TRBV6-3 to TRBJ2-7; possibly TRBD2 for D (5 bases). CDR3 length: 15 residues. Per germline, CDR1 MNHEY and CDR2 SVGEGT. The V end lost 6 bases, the J end lost 1 base, and 16 bases lay between the germline ends. The CDR3 sequence: CASRMTERRSYEQYF. CDR3 nucleotides: TGTGCCAGCAGGATGACTGAGCGGCGGTCCTACGAGCAGTACTTC.

The rearrangement joins TRBV4-3 to TRBJ2-3; 8 bases fit TRBD2. Trimming took 0 bases from V and 2 from J; bases not matched to a gene: 7. CDR3 length: 17 amino acids. Germline CDR1 and CDR2: LGHNA and YSLEER. This CDR3 reads CASSQDGLAGHTDTQYF. For the CDR3, the DNA is TGCGCCAGCAGCCAAGACGGGCTAGCGGGCCACACAGATACGCAGTATTTT.

As for this clonotype: The junction departs from the called germline gene at one end, perhaps through a read error. The chain links TRBV3-1 to TRBJ1-2, with D perhaps matching TRBD1 (6 bases). The germline V gene encodes CDR1 LGHDT and CDR2 YNNKEL (reference sequence). CDR3 length equals 15 residues. This CDR3 is CASSQGLDRNYGYTF. The DNA for the CDR3 is TGCGCCAGCAGCCAAGGTCTGGACAGAAACTATGGCTACACCTTC.

This sequence joins TRBV20-1 and TRBJ1-1; 9 bases match TRBD1. CDR1 is DFQATT, CDR2 SNEGSKA, per germline (reference sequence). V lost 6 bases and J lost 3; bases outside the gene matches: 5. The CDR3 consists of 13 residues. Here the CDR3 DNA reads TGCAGTGCCCGGACAGGGGCGGACACTGAAGCTTTCTTT. Translated, it gives CSARTGADTEAFF.

The V and J genes are TRBV6-2 or TRBV6-3 and TRBJ2-1, with 10 nucleotides matching TRBD2. This CDR3 region has 16 residues. Looked up from germline, CDR1 is MNHEY and CDR2 is SVGEGT. Losses at the gene ends were 2 bases for V and 10 bases for J; bases not matched to a gene: 11. CDR3 sequence (DNA): TGTGCCAGCAGTTACCCCCTCCTAGCGGGGGCGAGGGAGCAGTTCTTC. It codes for CASSYPLLAGAREQFF.

V is TRBV30 and J is TRBJ1-5, with D possibly matching TRBD1 (5 bases). CDR3 length equals 12 residues. Trimming shortened V by 2 bases and J by 11 bases, and 13 bases separated the two germline ends. The germline CDR1 and CDR2 sequences are GTSNPN and SVGIG (reference sequence). DNA for the CDR3: TGTGCCTGGAGTTCGGGGTTCAGGGCCCAGCATTTT. The encoded protein is CAWSSGFRAQHF.

This chain connects TRBV9 to TRBJ2-5, with D perhaps matching TRBD2 (6 bases). With 0 bases removed from V and 7 bases from J, the gap between germline ends came to 7 bases. CDR3 length: 12 amino acids. Germline V lookup: CDR1 SGDLS, CDR2 YYNGEE. The CDR3 DNA reads as TGTGCCAGCAGCGTAGAGGGAGGGACCCAGTACTTC. Its translation is CASSVEGGTQYF.

J is TRBJ2-3 and V is TRBV5-1, with no clear D. Trimming removed 0 bases from V and 1 base from J, with 9 bases in between. CDR3 length: 15 residues. Germline CDR1 and CDR2: SGHRS and YFSETQ. The CDR3 region is CASSLEEKRTDTQYF. For the CDR3, the DNA is TGCGCCAGCAGCTTGGAGGAGAAACGCACAGATACGCAGTATTTT. The full variable domain, in which reference TRBV5-1 and TRBJ2-3 provide the parts outside the CDR3, is KAGVTQTPRYLIKTRGQQVTLSCSPISGHRSVSWYQQTPGQGLQFLFEYFSETQRNKGNFPGRFSGRQFSNSRSEMNVSTLELGDSALYLCASSLEEKRTDTQYFGPGTRLTVL.

The chain has TRBV6-2 or TRBV6-3 and TRBJ2-5; possibly TRBD2 for D (5 bases). Germline values: CDR1 MNHEY, CDR2 SVGEGT. The CDR3 spans 13 residues. Between the trimmed V and J ends, which lost 2 bases and 7 bases, there was a span of 11 bases. CDR3 DNA: TGTGCCAGCAGTTACAGAGCCGAGGGGACCCAGTACTTC. It codes for CASSYRAEGTQYF.

This chain joins TRBV6-5 and TRBJ2-3; D may be TRBD2 (6 bases). Germline assignment: CDR1 MNHEY and CDR2 SVGAGI. The ends were cut back, 4 bases at V and 0 bases at J, with 11 bases in the middle. There are 15 residues in the CDR3. The DNA of the CDR3 is TGTGCCAGCAGTTCCCCCGGGACTAGCACAGATACGCAGTATTTT. Its protein is CASSSPGTSTDTQYF.